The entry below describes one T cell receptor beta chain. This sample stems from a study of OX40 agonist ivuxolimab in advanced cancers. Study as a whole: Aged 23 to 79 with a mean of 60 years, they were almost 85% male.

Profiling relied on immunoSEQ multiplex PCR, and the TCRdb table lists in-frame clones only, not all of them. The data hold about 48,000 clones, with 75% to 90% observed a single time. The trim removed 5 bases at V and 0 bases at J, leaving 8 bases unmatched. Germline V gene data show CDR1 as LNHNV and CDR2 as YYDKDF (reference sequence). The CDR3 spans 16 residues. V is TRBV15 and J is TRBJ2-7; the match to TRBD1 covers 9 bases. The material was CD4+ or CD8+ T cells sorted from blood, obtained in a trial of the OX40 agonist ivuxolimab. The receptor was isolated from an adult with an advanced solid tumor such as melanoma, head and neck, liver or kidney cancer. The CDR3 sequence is CATSDGTGMYSYEQYF. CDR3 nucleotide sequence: TGTGCCACCAGCGATGGGACAGGGATGTACTCCTACGAGCAGTACTTC.